A selection of T cell receptor beta chains follows, all from one sample in a study of blood T cell repertoires in COVID-19. Generated by immunoSEQ multiplex PCR, the TCRdb table keeps only in-frame clones and is missing some. The sample contains about 59,000 clones, less than 80% of which appear only once. Material: peripheral blood. All receptors derive from a man in his fifties or sixties with acute or convalescent COVID-19. Each CDR3 is given with its conserved first and last residue. The D gene is left open where the match is weak. Only some rows state a clone size, as once, few, many or a class for expanded clones.

V	J	size	D	CDR3	DNA
TRBV27	TRBJ1-6	-	TRBD1	CASRWTGVNSPLHF	TGTGCCAGCAGGTGGACAGGGGTGAATTCACCCCTCCACTTT
TRBV7-2	TRBJ1-5	once	-	CASSTEGGMNQPQHF	TGTGCCAGCAGCACTGAGGGGGGGATGAATCAGCCCCAGCATTTT
TRBV18	TRBJ2-1	-	TRBD2	CASSPLAGGDNEQFF	TGTGCCAGCTCACCCCTAGCGGGAGGGGACAATGAGCAGTTCTTC
TRBV11-2	TRBJ2-5	-	-	CASSLGGQETQYF	TGTGCCAGCAGCTTAGGAGGTCAAGAGACCCAGTACTTC
TRBV18	TRBJ1-3	-	-	CASSPAGPWSSGNTIYF	TGTGCCAGCTCACCGGCGGGACCGTGGAGCTCTGGAAACACCATATATTTT
TRBV27	TRBJ1-5	-	TRBD1	CASSLTQGSNQPQHF	TGTGCCAGCAGTTTAACACAGGGGAGCAATCAGCCCCAGCATTTT
TRBV11-3	TRBJ2-3	-	TRBD2	CASSWGLADSTDTQYF	TGTGCCAGCAGCTGGGGACTAGCGGACAGCACAGATACGCAGTATTTT
TRBV6-6	TRBJ1-1	-	TRBD1	CASRVQGAFTEAFF	TGTGCCAGCAGGGTACAGGGGGCATTCACTGAAGCTTTCTTT
TRBV6-2/TRBV6-3	TRBJ2-1	-	-	CASSYPGGTIPYNEQFF	TGTGCCAGCAGTTACCCGGGGGGCACTATCCCCTACAATGAGCAGTTCTTC
TRBV7-7	TRBJ2-2	-	-	CASSLDSSGELFF	TGTGCTAGCAGCTTAGATTCCAGCGGGGAGCTGTTTTTT
TRBV5-6	TRBJ2-5	-	-	CASSSLAGTTSQETQYF	TGTGCCAGCAGCTCATTAGCCGGGACAACCAGTCAAGAGACCCAGTACTTC
TRBV15	TRBJ2-7	-	TRBD1	CATSTGTASYEQYF	TGTGCCACCAGCACCGGGACAGCGTCCTACGAGCAGTACTTC
TRBV7-8	TRBJ2-3	-	TRBD2	CASSAGRFSGRPQTYTDTQYF	TGTGCCAGCAGCGCAGGACGATTTAGCGGGAGGCCCCAGACTTACACAGATACGCAGTATTTT
TRBV5-1	TRBJ1-4	-	TRBD1	CASRPGGSTNEKLFF	TGCGCCAGCAGGCCAGGGGGAAGTACTAATGAAAAACTGTTTTTT
TRBV5-1	TRBJ2-7	-	-	CASSSRLGASNEQYF	TGCGCCAGCAGCTCACGACTAGGGGCTAGCAACGAGCAGTACTTC
TRBV7-2	TRBJ1-1	-	TRBD1	CASTFDRGFTEAFF	TGTGCCAGCACCTTTGACAGGGGTTTCACTGAAGCTTTCTTT
TRBV15	TRBJ2-3	once	TRBD2	CATSRDSASGRVRYF	TGTGCCACCAGCAGAGATAGCGCTAGCGGGCGGGTAAGGTATTTT
TRBV6-2/TRBV6-3	TRBJ1-5	-	-	CASSFQGYQPQHF	TGTGCCAGCAGTTTCCAGGGGTATCAGCCCCAGCATTTT
TRBV7-8	TRBJ1-6	-	-	CASSPQRGNSPLHF	TGTGCCAGCAGCCCCCAGCGAGGAAATTCACCCCTCCACTTT
TRBV28	TRBJ2-7	-	TRBD2	CASRGTIRDEQYF	TGTGCCAGCAGGGGGACTATCAGGGACGAGCAGTACTTC
TRBV18	TRBJ1-2	-	-	CASSPDRAYGYTF	TGTGCCAGCTCACCAGACAGAGCCTATGGCTACACCTTC
TRBV5-6	TRBJ2-2	-	-	CASSLLDRFGELFF	TGTGCCAGCAGCTTGCTAGACAGGTTCGGGGAGCTGTTTTTT
TRBV6-5	TRBJ1-1	-	-	CASSFRETEAFF	TGTGCCAGCAGCTTTAGGGAGACTGAAGCTTTCTTT
TRBV12-3/TRBV12-4	TRBJ1-3	-	-	CASAVSSGNTIYF	TGTGCCAGTGCAGTAAGCTCTGGAAACACCATATATTTT
TRBV5-6	TRBJ2-1	-	-	CASSFTGEQFF	TGTGCCAGCAGCTTTACAGGGGAGCAGTTCTTC
TRBV28	TRBJ2-7	-	-	CASSLGPVEQYF	TGTGCCAGCAGTTTGGGGCCCGTCGAGCAGTACTTC
TRBV30	TRBJ2-3	-	TRBD2	CAWTSGSADTQYF	TGTGCCTGGACTAGCGGGAGTGCAGATACGCAGTATTTT
TRBV7-9	TRBJ1-1	-	TRBD1	CASSFSILTGDTEAFF	TGTGCCAGCAGCTTTAGCATTTTGACAGGGGACACTGAAGCTTTCTTT
TRBV28	TRBJ2-7	-	TRBD2	CASSPRPSGAPYEQYF	TGTGCCAGCAGTCCACGCCCTAGCGGGGCCCCCTACGAGCAGTACTTC
TRBV13	TRBJ2-1	-	TRBD2	CASSWGLAGVVEQFF	TGTGCCAGCAGCTGGGGACTAGCGGGAGTGGTTGAGCAGTTCTTC
TRBV6-1	TRBJ1-6	-	-	CASSEETSSYNSPLHF	TGTGCCAGCAGTGAAGAGACTAGTTCCTATAATTCACCCCTCCACTTT
TRBV5-5	TRBJ2-1	-	TRBD1	CASLQGHNEQFF	TGTGCCAGCCTACAGGGGCACAATGAGCAGTTCTTC
TRBV10-3	TRBJ1-1	-	-	CAIIKDTKTKNTEAFF	TGTGCCATCATTAAGGACACAAAAACTAAGAACACTGAAGCTTTCTTT
TRBV4-1	TRBJ1-6	-	-	CASSRVAPGNSPLHF	TGCGCCAGCAGCCGCGTGGCCCCGGGGAATTCACCCCTCCACTTT
TRBV5-4	TRBJ2-7	-	-	CASSLSSAASYEQYF	TGTGCCAGCAGCCTTTCGTCGGCAGCGAGCTACGAGCAGTACTTC
TRBV5-6	TRBJ2-5	-	-	CASSPGEETQYF	TGTGCCAGCAGCCCCGGAGAAGAGACCCAGTACTTC
TRBV7-2	TRBJ2-3	-	TRBD2	CASSLGLAGATDTQYF	TGTGCCAGCAGCTTAGGACTAGCGGGAGCGACAGATACGCAGTATTTT